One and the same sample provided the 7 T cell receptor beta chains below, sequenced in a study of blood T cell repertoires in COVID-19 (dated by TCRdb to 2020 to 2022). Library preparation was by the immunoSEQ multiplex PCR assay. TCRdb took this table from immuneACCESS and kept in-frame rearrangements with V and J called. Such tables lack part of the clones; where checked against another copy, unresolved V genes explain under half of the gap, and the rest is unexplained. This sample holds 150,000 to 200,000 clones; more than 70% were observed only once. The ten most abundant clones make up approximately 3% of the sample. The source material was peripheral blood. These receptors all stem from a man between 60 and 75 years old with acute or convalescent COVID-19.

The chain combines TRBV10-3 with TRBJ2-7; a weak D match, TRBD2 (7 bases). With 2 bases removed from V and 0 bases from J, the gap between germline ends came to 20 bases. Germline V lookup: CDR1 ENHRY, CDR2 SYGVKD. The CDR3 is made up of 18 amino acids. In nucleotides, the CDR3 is TGTGCCATCAGTGAGCCCACCCACGGGGGGCCAAGCTCCTACGAGCAGTACTTC. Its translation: CAISEPTHGGPSSYEQYF.

This chain's CDR3 is CASSPDRVSGYTF. The CDR3 DNA is TGTGCCAGCTCACCGGACAGGGTCAGTGGCTACACCTTC. This chain links TRBV18 with TRBJ1-2; TRBD1 matches 8 bases. This CDR3 comprises 13 residues. Germline V gene sequence: CDR1 KGHSH, CDR2 LQKENI. With 3 bases clipped from V and 7 bases from J, the junction kept 4 bases outside the gene matches.

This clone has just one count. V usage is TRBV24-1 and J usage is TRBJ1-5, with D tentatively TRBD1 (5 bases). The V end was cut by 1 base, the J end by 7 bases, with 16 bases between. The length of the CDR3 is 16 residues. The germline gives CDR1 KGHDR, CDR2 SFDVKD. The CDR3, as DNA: TGTGCCACCAGTGATTTCAAGGGAGGGGAGGGACAGCCCCAGCATTTT. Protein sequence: CATSDFKGGEGQPQHF.

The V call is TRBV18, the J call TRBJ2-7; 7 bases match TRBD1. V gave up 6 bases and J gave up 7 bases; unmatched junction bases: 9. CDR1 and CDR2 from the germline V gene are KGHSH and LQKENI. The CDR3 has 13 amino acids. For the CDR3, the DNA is TGTGCCAGCTCCCCCCTTGCAGGGGGAGAGCAGTACTTC. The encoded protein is CASSPLAGGEQYF.

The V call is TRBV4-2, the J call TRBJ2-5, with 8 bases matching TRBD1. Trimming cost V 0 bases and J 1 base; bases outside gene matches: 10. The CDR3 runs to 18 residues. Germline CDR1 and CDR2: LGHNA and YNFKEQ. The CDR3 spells CASSQDPGGGYPQETQYF. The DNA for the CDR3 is TGTGCCAGCAGCCAAGACCCAGGGGGCGGTTACCCCCAAGAGACCCAGTACTTC.

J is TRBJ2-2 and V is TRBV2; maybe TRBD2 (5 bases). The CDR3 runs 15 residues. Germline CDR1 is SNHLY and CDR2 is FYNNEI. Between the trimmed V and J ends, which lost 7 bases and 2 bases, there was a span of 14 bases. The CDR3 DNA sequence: TGTGCCAGCAACAAAGAGGGCCGTAACACCGGGGAGCTGTTTTTT. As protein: CASNKEGRNTGELFF.

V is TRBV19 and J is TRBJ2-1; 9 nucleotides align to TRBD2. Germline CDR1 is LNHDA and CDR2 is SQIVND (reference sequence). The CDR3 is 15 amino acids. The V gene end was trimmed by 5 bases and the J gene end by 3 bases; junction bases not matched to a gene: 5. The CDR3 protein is CASSATSGLYNEQFF. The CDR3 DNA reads TGTGCCAGTAGTGCGACTAGCGGCCTCTACAATGAGCAGTTCTTC.